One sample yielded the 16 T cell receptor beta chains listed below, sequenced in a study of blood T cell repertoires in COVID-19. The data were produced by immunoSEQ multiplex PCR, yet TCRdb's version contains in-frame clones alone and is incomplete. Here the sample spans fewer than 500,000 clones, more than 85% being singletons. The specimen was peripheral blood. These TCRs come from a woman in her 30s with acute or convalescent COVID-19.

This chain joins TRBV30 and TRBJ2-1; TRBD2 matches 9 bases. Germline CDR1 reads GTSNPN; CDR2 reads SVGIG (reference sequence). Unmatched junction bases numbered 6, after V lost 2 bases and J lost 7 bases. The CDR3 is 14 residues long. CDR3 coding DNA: TGTGCCTGGAGTCGAGCGGGGGGAAATAATGAGCAGTTCTTC. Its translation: CAWSRAGGNNEQFF. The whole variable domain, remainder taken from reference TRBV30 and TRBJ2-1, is SQTIHQWPATLVQPVGSPLSLECTVEGTSNPNLYWYRQAAGRGLQLLFYSVGIGQISSEVPQNLSASRPQDRQFILSSKKLLLSDSGFYLCAWSRAGGNNEQFFGPGTRLTVL.

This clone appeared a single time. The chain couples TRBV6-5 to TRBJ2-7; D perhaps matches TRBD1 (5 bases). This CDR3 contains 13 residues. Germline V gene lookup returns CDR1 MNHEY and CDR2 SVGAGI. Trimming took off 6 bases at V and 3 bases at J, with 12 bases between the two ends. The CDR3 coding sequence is TGTGCCAGCAGCCCCGGACATCGCTACGAGCAGTACTTC. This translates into CASSPGHRYEQYF.

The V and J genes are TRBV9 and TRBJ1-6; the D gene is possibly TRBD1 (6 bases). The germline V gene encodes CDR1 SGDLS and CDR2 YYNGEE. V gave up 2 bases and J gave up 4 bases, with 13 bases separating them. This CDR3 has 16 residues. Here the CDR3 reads CASSVDSNGYNSPLHF. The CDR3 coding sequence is TGTGCCAGCAGCGTGGACAGCAACGGATATAATTCACCCCTCCACTTT.

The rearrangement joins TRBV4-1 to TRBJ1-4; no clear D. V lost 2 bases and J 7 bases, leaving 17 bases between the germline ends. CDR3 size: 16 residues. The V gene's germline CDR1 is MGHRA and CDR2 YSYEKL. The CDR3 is CASSQTRVGKGEKLFF. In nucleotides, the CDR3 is TGCGCCAGCAGCCAAACGCGGGTGGGAAAGGGTGAAAAACTGTTTTTT.

CDR3 residues: CAWRGQRNEQFF. The DNA for the CDR3 is TGTGCCTGGAGGGGACAGAGGAATGAGCAGTTCTTC. This chain uses TRBV30 with TRBJ2-1; TRBD1 matches at 7 bases. V lost 3 bases to trimming and J lost 7 bases; unmatched junction nucleotides: 3. This CDR3 is 12 amino acids long. Germline V CDR1 and CDR2: GTSNPN, SVGIG (reference sequence).

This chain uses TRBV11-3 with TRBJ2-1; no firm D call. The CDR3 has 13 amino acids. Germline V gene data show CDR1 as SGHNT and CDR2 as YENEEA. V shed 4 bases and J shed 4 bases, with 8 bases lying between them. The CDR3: CASSSRAYNEQFF. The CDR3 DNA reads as TGTGCCAGCAGCTCTCGTGCGTACAATGAGCAGTTCTTC.

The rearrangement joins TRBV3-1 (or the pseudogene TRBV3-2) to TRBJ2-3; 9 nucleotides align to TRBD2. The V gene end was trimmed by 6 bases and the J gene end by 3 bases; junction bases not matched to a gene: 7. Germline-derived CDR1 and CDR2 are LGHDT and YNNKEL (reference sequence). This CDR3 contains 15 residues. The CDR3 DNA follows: TGTGCCAGCAGGCCTCGAGCGGGGGGAACAGATACGCAGTATTTT. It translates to CASRPRAGGTDTQYF.

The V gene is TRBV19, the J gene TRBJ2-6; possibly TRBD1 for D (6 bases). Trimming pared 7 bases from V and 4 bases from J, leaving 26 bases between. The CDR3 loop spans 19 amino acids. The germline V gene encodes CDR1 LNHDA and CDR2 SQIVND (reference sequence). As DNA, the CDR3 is TGTGCCAGTAATAGTGGGGCAGGGGCTCCAGTTGGCGGGGCCAACGTCCTGACTTTC. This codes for CASNSGAGAPVGGANVLTF.

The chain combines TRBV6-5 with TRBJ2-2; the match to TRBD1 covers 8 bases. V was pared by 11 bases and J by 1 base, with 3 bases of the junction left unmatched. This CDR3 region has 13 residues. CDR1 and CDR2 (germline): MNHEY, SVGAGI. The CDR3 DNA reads TGTGCCGTCAGGGGGCGGAACACCGGGGAGCTGTTTTTT. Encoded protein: CAVRGRNTGELFF.

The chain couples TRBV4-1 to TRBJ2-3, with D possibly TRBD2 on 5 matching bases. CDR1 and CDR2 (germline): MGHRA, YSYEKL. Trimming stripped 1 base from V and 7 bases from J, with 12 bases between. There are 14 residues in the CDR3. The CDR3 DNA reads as TGCGCCAGCAGCCAAGGCGCCGGGATTAATACGCAGTATTTT. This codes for CASSQGAGINTQYF.

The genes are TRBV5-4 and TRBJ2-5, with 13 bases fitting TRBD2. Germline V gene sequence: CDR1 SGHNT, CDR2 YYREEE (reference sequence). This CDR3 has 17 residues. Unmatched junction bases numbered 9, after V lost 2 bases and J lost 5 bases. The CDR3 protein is CASSFRVTSGGDETQYF. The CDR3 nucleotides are TGTGCCAGCAGCTTCCGAGTTACTAGCGGGGGGGACGAGACCCAGTACTTC.

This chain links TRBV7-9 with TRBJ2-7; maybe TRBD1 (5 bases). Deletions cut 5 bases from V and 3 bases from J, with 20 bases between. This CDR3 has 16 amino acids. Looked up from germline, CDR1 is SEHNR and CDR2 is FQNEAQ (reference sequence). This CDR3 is CASSHPSAGQGYEQYF. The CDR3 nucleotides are TGTGCCAGCAGCCACCCGTCGGCAGGGCAAGGCTACGAGCAGTACTTC.

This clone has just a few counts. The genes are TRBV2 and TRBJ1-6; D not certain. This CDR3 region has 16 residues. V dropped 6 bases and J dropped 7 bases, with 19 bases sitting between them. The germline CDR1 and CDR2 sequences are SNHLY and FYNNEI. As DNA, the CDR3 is TGTGCCAGCAGATACGACCCGGCCGGAGGGAATTCACCCCTCCACTTT. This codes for CASRYDPAGGNSPLHF.

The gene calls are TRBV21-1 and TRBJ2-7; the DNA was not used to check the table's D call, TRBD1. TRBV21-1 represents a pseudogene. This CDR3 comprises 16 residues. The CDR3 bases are TGTGCCAGCAGCAAAGGAAGGCAGGGTCGGTTCTACGAGCAGTACTTC. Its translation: CASSKGRQGRFYEQYF.

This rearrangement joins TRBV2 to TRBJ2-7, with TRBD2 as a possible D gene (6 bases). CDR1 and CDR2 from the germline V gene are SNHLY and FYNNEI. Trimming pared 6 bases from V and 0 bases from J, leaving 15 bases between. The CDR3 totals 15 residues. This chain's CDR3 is CASSKRLEGSYEQYF. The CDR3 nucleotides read TGTGCCAGCAGCAAACGACTAGAGGGCTCCTACGAGCAGTACTTC.

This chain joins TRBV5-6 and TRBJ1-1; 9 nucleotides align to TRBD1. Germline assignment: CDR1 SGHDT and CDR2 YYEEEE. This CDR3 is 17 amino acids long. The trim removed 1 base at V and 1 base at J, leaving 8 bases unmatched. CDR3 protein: CASSLRASGQGNTEAFF. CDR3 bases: TGTGCCAGCAGCTTGAGGGCCTCGGGACAGGGGAACACTGAAGCTTTCTTT.